The 25 T cell receptor beta chains in this list originate from one sample, sequenced in a study of T-cell memory formation after mild COVID-19. MiXCR, applied by TCRdb to the 5' RACE reads, yields one record per CDR3 protein. This repertoire shows roughly 620,000 distinct CDR3 sequences, over 15% found once; its top ten account for around 12%. Sequencing was carried out using PBMCs or a T cell subset sorted from them (not recorded which). Receptors originate from an adult woman who had mild COVID-19 (a few samples of this study predate the infection). Cell type and time point are not known.

This clonotype was counted between two and nine times. The chain employs TRBV7-9 and TRBJ2-1, with unresolved D. CDR1 is SEHNR, CDR2 FQNEAQ, per germline (reference sequence). CDR3 length: 16 amino acids. Deletions cut 2 bases from V and 4 bases from J, with 15 bases between. CDR3 residues: CASSLNRGPSYNEQFF. CDR3 coding DNA: TGTGCCAGCAGCTTAAATCGTGGCCCATCGTACAATGAGCAGTTCTTC.

This clonotype has a handful of counts. This chain links TRBV12-3 or TRBV12-4 with TRBJ2-5; D not resolved. V lost 2 bases and J lost 5, with 9 bases in between. The CDR3 runs to 13 residues. This CDR3 is CASSLRVWETQYF. CDR3 DNA: TGTGCCAGCAGTTTAAGGGTTTGGGAGACCCAGTACTTC.

The J gene is TRBJ1-5, the V gene TRBV12-3 or TRBV12-4; D unresolved. This CDR3 spans 16 amino acids. Trimming pared 5 bases from V and 4 bases from J, leaving 18 bases between. CDR3 sequence (DNA): TGTGCCAGCAGTGATTTGGACGAGGGTGGAAATCAGCCCCAGCATTTT. This encodes CASSDLDEGGNQPQHF.

This clonotype has a handful of counts. The chain employs TRBV7-9 and TRBJ1-5, with D unresolved. The germline V gene has CDR1 SEHNR and CDR2 FQNEAQ (reference sequence). CDR3 length: 14 residues. The V end lost 1 base, the J end lost 6 bases, and 10 bases lay between the germline ends. The CDR3 DNA reads TGTGCCAGCAGCTTAGGAGAGGGCGCTCAGCCCCAGCATTTT. Its translation: CASSLGEGAQPQHF.

The genes are TRBV15 and TRBJ2-5; the D call may be TRBD1 or TRBD2 (5 bases each). CDR3 size: 14 residues. V was cut by 5 bases and J by 1 base, with 11 bases left in between. Germline-derived CDR1 and CDR2 are LNHNV and YYDKDF (reference sequence). DNA for the CDR3: TGTGCCACCAGCGGCTCCGGGACCCAAGAGACCCAGTACTTC. As protein: CATSGSGTQETQYF.

This clonotype was recorded a few times. This chain links TRBV7-9 with TRBJ1-4, with TRBD1 as a possible D gene (5 bases). The V gene's germline CDR1 is SEHNR and CDR2 FQNEAQ (reference sequence). The CDR3 length is 19 residues. V lost 4 bases, J lost 3 bases, and 24 bases lay in between. CDR3 sequence reads: CASSSSRDFLEDPNEKLFF. The CDR3 DNA sequence: TGTGCCAGCAGCTCCTCCCGGGACTTCCTGGAGGATCCTAATGAAAAACTGTTTTTT.

This clonotype has a handful of counts. This sequence joins TRBV7-9 and TRBJ2-7, with D perhaps matching TRBD2 (5 bases). This CDR3 has 14 residues. Trimming cost V 5 bases and J 3 bases, with 14 bases left between them. From germline, CDR1 is SEHNR and CDR2 FQNEAQ (reference sequence). CDR3 nucleotide sequence: TGTGCCAGCAGCCCCTCTTTCCGGGACTACGAGCAGTACTTC. It encodes CASSPSFRDYEQYF.

This clonotype was detected a few times. V usage is TRBV4-1 and J usage is TRBJ2-3; D is unclear. Germline CDR1 and CDR2: MGHRA and YSYEKL. V was cut by 2 bases and J by 4 bases, with 1 base left in between. There are 11 residues in the CDR3. In DNA, the CDR3 is TGCGCCAGCAGCCAATCAGATACGCAGTATTTT. Encoded protein: CASSQSDTQYF.

V and J are TRBV7-2 and TRBJ2-3; no firm D call. CDR1 is SGHTA and CDR2 is FQGNSA in the germline V gene. This CDR3 contains 13 residues. V was trimmed by 7 bases and J by 4 bases, leaving 12 bases between them. CDR3 protein: CASTLNRADTQYF. The DNA of the CDR3 is TGTGCCAGCACTCTAAATAGGGCAGATACGCAGTATTTT.

The chain couples TRBV12-3 or TRBV12-4 to TRBJ1-1; D may be TRBD1 (6 bases). This CDR3 comprises 14 residues. Trimming stripped 5 bases from V and 7 bases from J, with 17 bases between. CDR3 coding DNA: TGTGCCAGCAGTATCCGACATGGGGGCGATGAAGCTTTCTTT. It yields the protein CASSIRHGGDEAFF.

This clonotype was counted a single time. V usage is TRBV4-1 and J usage is TRBJ2-7; TRBD1 or TRBD2 may be the D gene (5 bases each). Germline CDR1 MGHRA, CDR2 YSYEKL. The CDR3 runs to 14 residues. Trimming removed 1 base at V and 6 bases at J, with 13 bases between. In DNA form, the CDR3 reads TGCGCCAGCAGCCAAGCGGGGCCAACTCCCGAGCAGTACTTC. It yields the protein CASSQAGPTPEQYF.

This clonotype was observed a handful of times. The rearrangement uses TRBV19 and TRBJ1-2; D is perhaps TRBD1 (5 bases). V lost 9 bases and J 2 bases, leaving 13 bases between the germline ends. Germline V gene lookup returns CDR1 LNHDA and CDR2 SQIVND (reference sequence). The CDR3 covers 13 residues. The CDR3 sequence is CASQRGFNYGYTF. The DNA for the CDR3 is TGTGCCAGCCAAAGGGGATTCAACTATGGCTACACCTTC.

The J gene is TRBJ1-4, the V gene TRBV7-9; possibly TRBD1 for D (6 bases). The germline V gene has CDR1 SEHNR and CDR2 FQNEAQ (reference sequence). The V gene lost 5 bases and the J gene lost 8 bases, with 15 bases spanning the gap. The CDR3 has 14 residues. The DNA for the CDR3 is TGTGCCAGCAGCCTCACAGGGCTTGGGGAAAAACTGTTTTTT. Amino acid sequence: CASSLTGLGEKLFF.

The table lists this clonotype with many counts. V usage is TRBV3-1 and J usage is TRBJ2-7; D remains ambiguous. Trimming pared 3 bases from V and 1 base from J, leaving 10 bases between. The CDR3 covers 14 residues. Germline assignment: CDR1 LGHDT and CDR2 YNNKEL (reference sequence). The CDR3 DNA is TGTGCCAGCAGCCAGTTCGGACCGTCCTACGAGCAGTACTTC. Its protein is CASSQFGPSYEQYF.

This clonotype was counted only a few times. The chain is built from TRBV20-1 and TRBJ1-1; no reliable D call. The CDR3 loop spans 16 amino acids. Trimming removed 0 bases at V and 6 bases at J, with 20 bases between. Looked up from germline, CDR1 is DFQATT and CDR2 is SNEGSKA (reference sequence). CDR3 in DNA: TGCAGTGCTAGAGATTTGCAGGAATGGTTACACGCTGAAGCTTTCTTT. As protein: CSARDLQEWLHAEAFF.

This clonotype has only a few counts. The V and J genes are TRBV12-3 or TRBV12-4 and TRBJ2-7, with D maybe TRBD1 (6 bases). Trimming pared 2 bases from V and 1 base from J, leaving 18 bases between. CDR3 length: 17 residues. The CDR3 protein is CASSLTANQQGSYEQYF. CDR3 DNA: TGTGCCAGCAGTTTAACGGCTAATCAACAGGGTTCCTACGAGCAGTACTTC.

This clonotype has only a few counts. The chain couples TRBV11-1 to TRBJ2-3; 7 bases fit TRBD2. In germline, CDR1 is SGHAT, CDR2 FQDESV (reference sequence). With V trimmed by 5 bases and J by 2 bases, 4 bases remained unmatched. The CDR3 length is 14 residues. CDR3 amino acids: CASSRGGTTDTQYF. CDR3 bases: TGTGCCAGCAGCCGGGGAGGGACCACAGATACGCAGTATTTT.

This clonotype appeared a few times. The chain combines TRBV27 with TRBJ2-7; 16 bases fit TRBD2. The junction had 4 bases not matched to a gene; V was cut back by 5 bases and J by 0 bases. Per the germline V gene, CDR1 is MNHEY and CDR2 is SMNVEV (reference sequence). There are 17 residues in the CDR3. CDR3 residues: CASSPGLAGGPSYEQYF. As DNA, the CDR3 is TGTGCCAGCAGTCCGGGACTAGCGGGAGGGCCCTCCTACGAGCAGTACTTC.

The chain carries TRBV13 and TRBJ2-3; D is uncertain. The CDR3 is made up of 13 amino acids. CDR1 and CDR2 from the germline V gene are PRHDT and FYEKMQ (reference sequence). The ends were cut back, 1 base at V and 3 bases at J, with 5 bases in the middle. In nucleotides, the CDR3 is TGTGCCAGCAGCTTAGCCGAAACAGATACGCAGTATTTT. Translation gives CASSLAETDTQYF. The entire variable domain, with the rest obtained from reference TRBV13 and TRBJ2-3, is as follows: AAGVIQSPRHLIKEKRETATLKCYPIPRHDTVYWYQQGPGQDPQFLISFYEKMQSDKGSIPDRFSAQQFSDYHSELNMSSLELGDSALYFCASSLAETDTQYFGPGTRLTVL.

This clonotype came up a few times. V gene TRBV28 combines with J gene TRBJ2-1; D remains ambiguous. This CDR3 has 12 residues. Germline V gene lookup returns CDR1 MDHEN and CDR2 SYDVKM. Between the trimmed V and J ends, which lost 5 bases and 7 bases, there was a span of 9 bases. CDR3 loop: CASSLTQNEQFF. CDR3 in DNA: TGTGCCAGCAGTCTAACTCAGAATGAGCAGTTCTTC.

This clonotype was recorded at least ten times. J is TRBJ2-3 and V is TRBV7-6; maybe TRBD2 (6 bases). From germline, CDR1 is SGHVS and CDR2 FNYEAQ. The CDR3 sequence is 16 residues long. With 1 base removed from V and 6 bases from J, the gap between germline ends came to 17 bases. CDR3 bases: TGTGCCAGCAGCTTAGGGGGGGTACTAGCACTGGATACGCAGTATTTT. Protein sequence: CASSLGGVLALDTQYF.

The CDR3 protein is CASSSGGPPDTQYF. The CDR3 nucleotides read TGTGCCAGCAGTTCGGGAGGGCCCCCAGATACGCAGTATTTT. This rearrangement joins TRBV28 to TRBJ2-3; the match to TRBD2 covers 8 bases. The V gene end was trimmed by 4 bases and the J gene end by 4 bases; junction bases not matched to a gene: 4. The germline CDR1 and CDR2 sequences are MDHEN and SYDVKM. CDR3 length: 14 amino acids.

This clonotype was seen more than once but under ten times. This chain connects TRBV10-3 to TRBJ2-7, with D possibly being TRBD1 (5 bases). CDR1 and CDR2 (germline): ENHRY, SYGVKD. V lost 7 bases, J lost 5 bases, and 12 bases lay in between. The CDR3 loop spans 12 amino acids. CDR3 nucleotide sequence: TGTGCCATCAATGAAAGGGGCCACGAGCAGTACTTC. This translates into CAINERGHEQYF.

The chain is built from TRBV20-1 and TRBJ1-1; D ambiguous. The CDR3 spans 13 residues. Germline-derived CDR1 and CDR2 are DFQATT and SNEGSKA (reference sequence). The V gene lost 6 bases and the J gene lost 6 bases, with 17 bases spanning the gap. DNA of the CDR3: TGCAGTGCCTCGACCGCTGACCGGCCTGAAGCTTTCTTT. As protein: CSASTADRPEAFF.

The sample holds many counts of this clonotype. This chain uses TRBV5-4 with TRBJ2-1, with D maybe TRBD2 (5 bases). Between the trimmed V and J ends, which lost 2 bases and 10 bases, there was a span of 10 bases. CDR1 and CDR2 (germline): SGHNT, YYREEE (reference sequence). CDR3 length equals 12 residues. The CDR3 region has the DNA TGTGCCAGCAGCTTAGGGAGCACCGAGCAGTTCTTC. Encoded protein: CASSLGSTEQFF.